A single sample gave rise to the 20 T cell receptor beta chains below, sequenced in a study of shared clonotypes between healthy human individuals. Naive CD8 cells, CD45RO-negative and positively selected for CCR7, excluded terminally differentiated effector memory CD45RA+ cells. This table comes from immunoSEQ multiplex PCR, and its TCRdb copy is limited to in-frame clones, with some not included. The sample records roughly 850,000 clones, around 96% being singletons. The specimen was naive CD8+ T cells sorted from blood. The receptors shown here come from a man aged 25 to 45 in good health.

J is TRBJ2-7 and V is TRBV5-1; 7 bases map to TRBD1. This CDR3 has 13 residues. CDR1 is SGHRS, CDR2 YFSETQ, per germline. V shed 5 bases and J 5 bases; nucleotides not matched to a gene: 7. CDR3 sequence (DNA): TGCGCCAGCAGGATCGACAGGGCCCACGAGCAGTACTTC. Amino acid sequence: CASRIDRAHEQYF.

This sequence joins TRBV4-2 and TRBJ2-7, with TRBD2 identical over 10 bases. Germline values: CDR1 LGHNA, CDR2 YNFKEQ. With V trimmed by 1 base and J by 5 bases, 2 bases remained unmatched. The length of the CDR3 is 14 residues. The CDR3 sequence is CASSQGAGGDEQYF. The CDR3 coding sequence is TGTGCCAGCAGCCAAGGAGCGGGAGGGGACGAGCAGTACTTC.

The chain recombines TRBV29-1 with TRBJ2-5; D remains unclear. CDR3 length: 12 amino acids. V gave up 3 bases and J gave up 4 bases, with 9 bases separating them. Germline-derived CDR1 and CDR2 are SQVTM and ANQGSEA. Here the CDR3 reads CSVEFYVETQYF. The CDR3 DNA reads as TGCAGCGTTGAGTTCTACGTAGAGACCCAGTACTTC. Full variable domain (remainder filled in from reference TRBV29-1 and TRBJ2-5): SAVISQKPSRDICQRGTSLTIQCQVDSQVTMMFWYRQQPGQSLTLIATANQGSEATYESGFVIDKFPISRPNLTFSTLTVSNMSPEDSSIYLCSVEFYVETQYFGPGTRLLVL.

The genes are TRBV11-2 and TRBJ2-7; D not resolved. V was cut by 8 bases and J by 3 bases, with 8 bases left in between. This CDR3 is 11 amino acids long. Germline V gives CDR1 SGHAT, CDR2 FQNNGV. The CDR3 nucleotides read TGTGCCAGCTTTCATGGCTACGAGCAGTACTTC. This encodes CASFHGYEQYF.

This clone was observed once. The CDR3 loop reads CASSSPVTAYEQYF. The CDR3 coding sequence is TGTGCCAGCAGCTCCCCCGTGACGGCTTACGAGCAGTACTTC. The J gene is TRBJ2-7, the V gene TRBV11-2; D remains ambiguous. This CDR3 is 14 amino acids long. CDR1 and CDR2 from the germline V gene are SGHAT and FQNNGV. Trimming removed 4 bases from V and 4 bases from J, with 14 bases in between.

This clone was seen a handful of times. V and J are TRBV7-9 and TRBJ2-7; the D gene is possibly TRBD1 (6 bases). This CDR3 spans 13 amino acids. The V and J ends lost 1 base and 2 bases respectively, with 6 bases between them. Germline V lookup: CDR1 SEHNR, CDR2 FQNEAQ (reference sequence). The DNA of the CDR3 is TGTGCCAGCAGCTTAGGGACAGCCTACGAGCAGTACTTC. Encoded protein: CASSLGTAYEQYF.

This clone is a singleton in its sample. The V call is TRBV11-3, the J call TRBJ2-2; maybe TRBD1 (5 bases). Germline V gene data show CDR1 as SGHNT and CDR2 as YENEEA. The CDR3 loop spans 19 amino acids. Deletions cut 1 base from V and 3 bases from J, with 21 bases between. The CDR3 nucleotides are TGTGCCAGCAGCTTAGGCGGATTAGGGGCCACTTTTTACACCGGGGAGCTGTTTTTT. Protein: CASSLGGLGATFYTGELFF.

V usage is TRBV7-9 and J usage is TRBJ1-1; the D gene is possibly TRBD1 (5 bases). The V gene's germline CDR1 is SEHNR and CDR2 FQNEAQ (reference sequence). V dropped 0 bases and J dropped 3 bases, with 11 bases sitting between them. The CDR3 has 15 residues. CDR3 loop: CASSLAPQAYTEAFF. The CDR3 bases are TGTGCCAGCAGCTTAGCGCCACAGGCCTACACTGAAGCTTTCTTT. Supplemented by reference TRBV7-9 and TRBJ1-1, the full variable domain reads DTGVSQNPRHKITKRGQNVTFRCDPISEHNRLYWYRQTLGQGPEFLTYFQNEAQLEKSRLLSDRFSAERPKGSFSTLEIQRTEQGDSAMYLCASSLAPQAYTEAFFGQGTRLTVV.

V is TRBV7-3 and J is TRBJ2-2; TRBD1 agrees at 8 bases. CDR3 length: 14 amino acids. The J segment lost 7 bases and the V segment lost 4 bases, leaving 5 bases of the junction unmatched. The germline V gene encodes CDR1 SGHTA and CDR2 FQGTGA. CDR3 nucleotide sequence: TGTGCCAGCAGCTCCAGGGGGCTCGGCGGGGAGCTGTTTTTT. Its protein product is CASSSRGLGGELFF.

With respect to this clone: Other nucleotide sequences from this sample produce the same CDR3. The CDR3 coding sequence is TGTGCCAGCAGCTCTGGAGGAAATGAGCAGTTCTTC. The encoded protein is CASSSGGNEQFF. The chain links TRBV7-6 to TRBJ2-1; perhaps TRBD2 as D (5 bases). The V end lost 4 bases, the J end lost 7 bases, and 8 bases lay between the germline ends. This CDR3 comprises 12 residues. Germline V CDR1 and CDR2: SGHVS, FNYEAQ.

The chain joins TRBV27 to TRBJ1-1; D not resolved. The ends were cut back, 2 bases at V and 8 bases at J, with 21 bases in the middle. The CDR3 extends over 16 amino acids. Per germline, CDR1 MNHEY and CDR2 SMNVEV (reference sequence). CDR3 residues: CASSLRSRKNLKEAFF. As DNA, the CDR3 is TGTGCCAGCAGTTTAAGATCAAGGAAGAATCTAAAGGAAGCTTTCTTT.

V usage is TRBV5-1 and J usage is TRBJ1-1; D call uncertain. This CDR3 is built from 19 residues. Germline CDR1 reads SGHRS; CDR2 reads YFSETQ. V gave up 3 bases and J gave up 8 bases, with 32 bases separating them. CDR3 coding DNA: TGCGCCAGCAGCTCCGAAGGCGGTCATGTGGAGACACTATCGAGGGAAGCTTTCTTT. Its translation: CASSSEGGHVETLSREAFF.

The rearrangement links TRBV10-1 to TRBJ2-2; perhaps TRBD1 as D (5 bases). The germline V and J ends were trimmed by 2 bases and 7 bases, with 17 bases remaining between them. Germline CDR1 reads WNHNN; CDR2 reads SYGVQD (reference sequence). The CDR3 runs 16 residues. Written as DNA, the CDR3 is TGCGCCAGCAGTGAGAAATATCAGGGATATAACGGGGAGCTGTTTTTT. It codes for CASSEKYQGYNGELFF.

V is TRBV27 and J is TRBJ2-7, with 8 bases matching TRBD1. Germline values: CDR1 MNHEY, CDR2 SMNVEV (reference sequence). The trim removed 8 bases at V and 7 bases at J, leaving 10 bases unmatched. CDR3 length: 13 residues. Written as DNA, the CDR3 is TGTGCCAGCCACGGACAGGGCTTAAGGGAGCAGTACTTC. Its protein is CASHGQGLREQYF.

The chain combines TRBV7-2 with TRBJ2-1, with 9 bases that match TRBD2. The CDR3 length is 16 residues. CDR1 is SGHTA, CDR2 FQGNSA, per germline. The trim removed 6 bases at V and 1 base at J, leaving 7 bases unmatched. Here the CDR3 reads CASRRISGSSYNEQFF. The DNA for the CDR3 is TGTGCCAGCAGACGGATTAGCGGGAGTTCCTACAATGAGCAGTTCTTC. Looking up the rest from reference TRBV7-2 and TRBJ2-1 gives the full variable domain: GAGVSQSPSNKVTEKGKDVELRCDPISGHTALYWYRQSLGQGLEFLIYFQGNSAPDKSGLPSDRFSAERTGGSVSTLTIQRTQQEDSAVYLCASRRISGSSYNEQFFGPGTRLTVL.

The genes are TRBV10-2 and TRBJ1-5; a possible D gene is TRBD1 (5 bases). V lost 6 bases and J lost 0, with 12 bases in between. The CDR3 has 15 amino acids. The germline V gene encodes CDR1 WSHSY and CDR2 SAAADI. The CDR3 loop is CASRVDSSSNQPQHF. CDR3 coding DNA: TGCGCCAGCAGAGTCGACAGTAGTAGCAATCAGCCCCAGCATTTT.

This chain uses TRBV7-6 with TRBJ2-1; maybe TRBD1 (6 bases). The CDR3 loop spans 19 amino acids. V lost 2 bases and J 3 bases, leaving 23 bases between the germline ends. Germline lookup yields CDR1 SGHVS and CDR2 FNYEAQ. CDR3 sequence: CASSLPPTGWGTGYNEQFF. The CDR3 coding sequence is TGTGCCAGCAGCTTACCCCCAACAGGGTGGGGCACGGGCTACAATGAGCAGTTCTTC.

The gene calls are TRBV27 and TRBJ2-3; TRBD2 matches at 7 bases. CDR1 and CDR2 (germline): MNHEY, SMNVEV (reference sequence). J gave up 9 bases and V 0 bases, and 6 bases lay outside the gene matches. The CDR3 spans 14 residues. The CDR3 reads CASSLSKGLSTQYF. CDR3 sequence (DNA): TGTGCCAGCAGTTTATCCAAGGGACTAAGCACGCAGTATTTT.

The J gene is TRBJ2-7, the V gene TRBV7-9; 8 positions agree with TRBD2. After removal of 4 bases from V and 5 bases from J, the junction contained 19 bases not matched to a gene. This CDR3 has 18 amino acids. Germline V lookup: CDR1 SEHNR, CDR2 FQNEAQ (reference sequence). The CDR3 DNA is TGTGCCAGCAGCTCGCGGGACGCCTTAGCGGGATTAAACCACGAGCAGTACTTC. This encodes CASSSRDALAGLNHEQYF.

The gene calls are TRBV11-2 and TRBJ2-5; 11 positions match TRBD2. Trimming removed 1 base from V and 5 bases from J; junction bases left unmatched: 12. Germline V gene sequence: CDR1 SGHAT, CDR2 FQNNGV. The CDR3 is 18 amino acids. The CDR3 nucleotides are TGTGCCAGCAGCTTAGGCCTAGCGGGAGGTTTTAAATGGGAGACCCAGTACTTC. Encoded protein: CASSLGLAGGFKWETQYF. Full variable domain (remainder filled in from reference TRBV11-2 and TRBJ2-5): EAGVAQSPRYKIIEKRQSVAFWCNPISGHATLYWYQQILGQGPKLLIQFQNNGVVDDSQLPKDRFSAERLKGVDSTLKIQPAKLEDSAVYLCASSLGLAGGFKWETQYFGPGTRLLVL.